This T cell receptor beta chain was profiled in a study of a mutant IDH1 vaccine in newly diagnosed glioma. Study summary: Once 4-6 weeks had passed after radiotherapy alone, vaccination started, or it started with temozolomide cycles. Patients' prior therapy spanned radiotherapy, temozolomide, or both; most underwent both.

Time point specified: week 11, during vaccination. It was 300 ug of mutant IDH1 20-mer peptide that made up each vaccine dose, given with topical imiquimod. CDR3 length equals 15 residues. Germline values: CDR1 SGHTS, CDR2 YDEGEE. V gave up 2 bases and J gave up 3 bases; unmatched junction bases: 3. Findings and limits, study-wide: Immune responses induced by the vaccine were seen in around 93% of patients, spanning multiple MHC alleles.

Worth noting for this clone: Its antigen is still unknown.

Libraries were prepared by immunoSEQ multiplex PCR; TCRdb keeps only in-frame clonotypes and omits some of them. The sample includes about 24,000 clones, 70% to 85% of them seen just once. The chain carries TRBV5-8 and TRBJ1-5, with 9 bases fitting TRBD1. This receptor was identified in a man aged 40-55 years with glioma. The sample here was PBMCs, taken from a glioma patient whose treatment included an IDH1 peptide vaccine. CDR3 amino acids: CASSLGTGPNQPQHF. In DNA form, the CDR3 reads TGTGCCAGCAGCTTAGGGACAGGGCCCAATCAGCCCCAGCATTTT. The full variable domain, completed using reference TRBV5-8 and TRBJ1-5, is EAGVTQSPTHLIKTRGQQATLRCSPISGHTSVYWYQQALGLGLQFLLWYDEGEERNRGNFPPRFSGRQFPNYSSELNVNALELEDSALYLCASSLGTGPNQPQHFGDGTRLSIL.